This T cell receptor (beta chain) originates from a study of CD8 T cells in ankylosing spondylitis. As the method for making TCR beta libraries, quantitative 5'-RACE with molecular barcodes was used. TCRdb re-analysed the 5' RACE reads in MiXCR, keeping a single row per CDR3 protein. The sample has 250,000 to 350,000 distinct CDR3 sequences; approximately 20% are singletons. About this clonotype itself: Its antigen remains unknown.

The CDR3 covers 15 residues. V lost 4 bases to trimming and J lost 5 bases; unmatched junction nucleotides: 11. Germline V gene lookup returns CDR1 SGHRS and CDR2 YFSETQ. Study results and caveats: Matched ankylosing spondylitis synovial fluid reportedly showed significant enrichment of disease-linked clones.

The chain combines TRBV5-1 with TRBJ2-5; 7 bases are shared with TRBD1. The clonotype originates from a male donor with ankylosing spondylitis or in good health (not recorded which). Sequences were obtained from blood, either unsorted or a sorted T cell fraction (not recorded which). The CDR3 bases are TGCGCCAGCAGCATCGGCCAAGGGGGCACGGAGACCCAGTACTTC. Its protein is CASSIGQGGTETQYF.